This is a list of T cell receptor beta chains from one sample in a study of CD8+CD57+ T cells in acquired aplastic anemia. Via MiXCR, TCRdb re-called the reads, giving one row per CDR3 protein. Of about 170,000 distinct CDR3 sequences in the sample, roughly 48% were seen once. The sample comprised sorted CD4+, CD8+, or CD8+CD57+ T cells (not recorded which) from PBMCs. The receptors were gathered from a human donor with aplastic anemia. Each CDR3 is given without its conserved first and last residue. D genes are given only for firm matches.

V gene	D gene	J gene	CDR3 protein
TRBV20-1	.	TRBJ1-1	SALQLLTEAF
TRBV19	TRBD1	TRBJ1-2	ASSRTGANYGYT
TRBV4-1	.	TRBJ1-4	ASGRGFTTNEKLF
TRBV20-1	.	TRBJ1-1	RAYKVGGANTEAF
TRBV7-7	.	TRBJ2-6	ASSSGVGGANVLT
TRBV10-3	.	TRBJ2-3	AISEASDGDTQY
TRBV7-9	.	TRBJ1-2	ASNQGLNYGYT
TRBV7-3	TRBD1	TRBJ1-2	ASSYLGQGGPSDYT
TRBV9	.	TRBJ2-7	ASSVAGGERGQY
TRBV10-3	.	TRBJ2-6	ATRQAQGESGANVLT
TRBV7-9	.	TRBJ2-7	ASSLGSNYEQY
TRBV3-1	.	TRBJ1-1	ASSQDTGMNTEAF